These 25 T cell receptor beta chains originate from one sample sequenced in a study of cytotoxic CD8 clonotypes in ibrutinib-treated CLL. This table comes from immunoSEQ multiplex PCR, and its TCRdb copy is limited to in-frame clones, with some not included. The profile shows 150,000 to 250,000 clones, 55% to 85% of them singletons. The sequencing used PBMCs, collected after 24 months of ibrutinib treatment. These receptors were collected from a human donor with chronic lymphocytic leukemia.

This chain links TRBV7-2 with TRBJ2-1; TRBD1 or TRBD2 may be the D gene (5 bases each). Trimming left V 4 bases short and J 1 base short, with 11 bases between. Germline V gene lookup returns CDR1 SGHTA and CDR2 FQGNSA. CDR3 length: 15 amino acids. The CDR3 region has the DNA TGTGCCAGCAGCTCGGGGCTTTATTCCTACAATGAGCAGTTCTTC. Its translation is CASSSGLYSYNEQFF.

The rearrangement joins TRBV4-3 to TRBJ1-4; 7 nucleotides match TRBD1. J lost 0 bases, V lost 8 bases, and 12 bases had no gene match. Germline assignment: CDR1 LGHNA and CDR2 YSLEER. The CDR3 is 17 residues long. DNA for the CDR3: TGCGCCAGCGCGCGAAGGGACAGTCAACCAACTAATGAAAAACTGTTTTTT. Protein product: CASARRDSQPTNEKLFF.

This clone has more than one count but fewer than ten. The V gene is TRBV9, the J gene TRBJ1-4; D is unresolved. The V gene lost 4 bases and the J gene lost 5 bases, with 6 bases spanning the gap. Germline V gene sequence: CDR1 SGDLS, CDR2 YYNGEE. The CDR3 loop spans 12 amino acids. CDR3 bases: TGTGCCAGCAGCCAAGTCAATGAAAAACTGTTTTTT. It codes for CASSQVNEKLFF.

The CDR3 loop reads CASSTILAGVGNEQFF. CDR3 coding DNA: TGTGCCAGCAGTACCATACTAGCGGGAGTTGGCAATGAGCAGTTCTTC. The rearrangement links TRBV7-6 to TRBJ2-1; 11 nucleotides agree with TRBD2. Germline trimming cut 6 bases from V and 6 bases from J; bases unmatched to any gene: 10. The CDR3 totals 16 residues. CDR1 and CDR2 (germline): SGHVS, FNYEAQ.

The J gene is TRBJ2-7, the V gene TRBV7-9, with a possible D match to TRBD2 (6 bases). Germline lookup yields CDR1 SEHNR and CDR2 FQNEAQ (reference sequence). There are 15 residues in the CDR3. V gave up 5 bases and J gave up 5 bases, with 19 bases separating them. CDR3 in amino acids: CASSPPGSRDNEQYF. For the CDR3, the DNA is TGTGCCAGCAGCCCCCCGGGGTCGCGGGATAACGAGCAGTACTTC.

The J gene is TRBJ1-5, the V gene TRBV6-5; D is possibly TRBD1 (5 bases). Trimming removed 0 bases at V and 10 bases at J, with 10 bases between. Per germline, CDR1 MNHEY and CDR2 SVGAGI. The CDR3 spans 13 residues. The CDR3, as DNA: TGTGCCAGCAGTTACTCGCGGGACTCCCCCCAGCATTTT. Translated, it gives CASSYSRDSPQHF.

The chain joins TRBV9 to TRBJ2-1; 15 positions agree with TRBD2. Germline CDR1 is SGDLS and CDR2 is YYNGEE. This CDR3 contains 18 residues. V trimming: 7 bases; J trimming: 0 bases; junction bases outside the gene matches: 8. The CDR3 nucleotides are TGTGCCAGCGGACCGGGACTAGCGGGAGGCCGCTCCTACAATGAGCAGTTCTTC. Its protein is CASGPGLAGGRSYNEQFF.

This rearrangement joins TRBV19 to TRBJ2-1; perhaps TRBD2 as D (6 bases). This CDR3 contains 17 residues. Germline assignment: CDR1 LNHDA and CDR2 SQIVND (reference sequence). V dropped 5 bases and J dropped 6 bases, with 23 bases sitting between them. CDR3 sequence (DNA): TGTGCCAGTAGTGCCATCATGGTACCGGGAGTCTTCAATGAGCAGTTCTTC. Protein sequence: CASSAIMVPGVFNEQFF.

The chain employs TRBV6-5 and TRBJ2-5; D gene uncertain. Germline lookup yields CDR1 MNHEY and CDR2 SVGAGI. V gave up 0 bases and J gave up 4 bases, with 12 bases separating them. The CDR3 is 15 amino acids. The CDR3 loop reads CASSYSRLHAETQYF. In nucleotides, the CDR3 is TGTGCCAGCAGTTACTCGAGACTGCATGCAGAGACCCAGTACTTC.

The chain is built from TRBV7-9 and TRBJ2-1; 9 bases fit TRBD2. CDR1 is SEHNR and CDR2 is FQNEAQ in the germline V gene (reference sequence). The trim removed 0 bases at V and 4 bases at J, leaving 10 bases unmatched. This CDR3 has 18 amino acids. This chain's CDR3 is CASSLARHSGRRYNEQFF. CDR3 bases: TGTGCCAGCAGCTTAGCCCGCCACAGCGGGAGGAGGTACAATGAGCAGTTCTTC.

For this clone: Other DNA sequences within the sample encode an identical CDR3. The rearrangement links TRBV15 to TRBJ2-7; D gene uncertain. The CDR3 spans 15 residues. Germline CDR1 LNHNV, CDR2 YYDKDF (reference sequence). V lost 0 bases and J 5 bases, leaving 14 bases between the germline ends. The CDR3 spells CATSRDLWKGDEQYF. In DNA form, the CDR3 reads TGTGCCACCAGCAGAGATCTTTGGAAGGGCGACGAGCAGTACTTC.

This clone was counted only a few times. The chain uses TRBV2 and TRBJ1-5; D is unresolved. Per germline, CDR1 SNHLY and CDR2 FYNNEI. The CDR3 contains 14 residues. V lost 6 bases and J lost 5, with 14 bases in between. For the CDR3, the DNA is TGTGCCAGCAGCCCGGAAATTGATGATCAGCCCCAGCATTTT. Its protein product is CASSPEIDDQPQHF.

The V call is TRBV6-5, the J call TRBJ2-5, with D maybe TRBD2 (5 bases). Germline V gene data show CDR1 as MNHEY and CDR2 as SVGAGI. The CDR3 contains 14 residues. V lost 0 bases to trimming and J lost 3 bases, with 8 bases between them. CDR3 nucleotide sequence: TGTGCCAGCAGTTACTCGATGGGAGAAGAGACCCAGTACTTC. Translating it yields CASSYSMGEETQYF.

The J gene is TRBJ1-2, the V gene TRBV4-3; D call uncertain. CDR1 LGHNA and CDR2 YSLEER come from the germline V gene. Trimming removed 4 bases at V and 1 base at J, with 10 bases between. The CDR3 has 14 residues. The CDR3 is CASSPRTDNYGYTF. CDR3 DNA: TGCGCCAGCAGCCCGCGGACGGATAACTATGGCTACACCTTC.

The CDR3 sequence: CASKGAGANYGYTF. CDR3 coding DNA: TGTGCCAGCAAAGGCGCAGGGGCTAACTATGGCTACACCTTC. The V gene is TRBV9, the J gene TRBJ1-2; possibly TRBD1 for D (6 bases). The CDR3 has 14 residues. CDR1 SGDLS and CDR2 YYNGEE come from the germline V gene. Deletions cut 6 bases from V and 0 bases from J, with 12 bases between.

This clone was recorded a few times. V and J are TRBV14 and TRBJ2-1, with D unclear. From germline, CDR1 is SGHDN and CDR2 FVKESK. The CDR3 extends over 14 amino acids. The ends were cut back, 3 bases at V and 6 bases at J, with 12 bases in the middle. CDR3 residues: CASSQEWDSNEQFF. DNA of the CDR3: TGTGCCAGCAGCCAGGAGTGGGATAGCAATGAGCAGTTCTTC.

This clone was observed a handful of times. Additional DNA sequences in this sample encode the identical CDR3. The rearrangement uses TRBV18 and TRBJ2-7, with D unclear. Germline V gene data show CDR1 as KGHSH and CDR2 as LQKENI. This CDR3 comprises 12 residues. V was shortened by 3 bases and J by 3 bases, with 6 bases between the two germline ends. The CDR3 DNA reads as TGTGCCAGCTCACCCTCCGTCTACGAGCAGTACTTC. Its protein product is CASSPSVYEQYF.

The gene calls are TRBV5-4 and TRBJ1-5; D is unresolved. The germline V gene has CDR1 SGHNT and CDR2 YYREEE (reference sequence). This CDR3 comprises 13 residues. The V and J ends lost 0 bases and 2 bases respectively, with 3 bases between them. In DNA, the CDR3 is TGTGCCAGCAGCTTGGCTGGCAATCAGCCCCAGCATTTT. Its translation: CASSLAGNQPQHF.

This clone occurred a few times. V usage is TRBV14 and J usage is TRBJ2-5; D may be TRBD2 (6 bases). V gave up 1 base and J gave up 1 base, with 10 bases separating them. Germline V gives CDR1 SGHDN, CDR2 FVKESK. The CDR3 length is 15 residues. The CDR3 loop reads CASSQATSFQETQYF. The CDR3 coding sequence is TGTGCCAGCAGCCAAGCAACTAGCTTCCAAGAGACCCAGTACTTC.

CDR3 coding DNA: TGTGCCAGCAGCGTAGCGCCCCAACGGACCGAAAAACTGTTTTTT. Its translation is CASSVAPQRTEKLFF. The V gene is TRBV9, the J gene TRBJ1-4; D remains unclear. This CDR3 has 15 amino acids. Germline V gene data show CDR1 as SGDLS and CDR2 as YYNGEE. V lost 0 bases to trimming and J lost 8 bases, with 14 bases between them.

This clone has a handful of counts. The chain links TRBV29-1 to TRBJ2-1; D gene unclear. Germline assignment: CDR1 SQVTM and CDR2 ANQGSEA. Trimming stripped 7 bases from V and 5 bases from J, with 9 bases between. The CDR3 runs 11 residues. CDR3 coding DNA: TGCAGCGACGGCGAGAACAATGAGCAGTTCTTC. It yields the protein CSDGENNEQFF.

The V call is TRBV7-2, the J call TRBJ1-2; D may be TRBD1 (5 bases). The CDR3 covers 14 residues. Trimming stripped 0 bases from V and 2 bases from J, with 7 bases between. Germline-derived CDR1 and CDR2 are SGHTA and FQGNSA. The DNA for the CDR3 is TGTGCCAGCAGCTTAGCTTCAGGGAACTATGGCTACACCTTC. This sequence encodes CASSLASGNYGYTF.

This clone was observed a few times. This chain uses TRBV10-1 with TRBJ2-2; D remains unclear. Germline CDR1 WNHNN, CDR2 SYGVQD (reference sequence). The CDR3 runs 14 residues. V lost 7 bases to trimming and J lost 4 bases, with 13 bases between them. The CDR3 spells CASNSKRSTGELFF. For the CDR3, the DNA is TGCGCCAGCAACTCAAAGCGATCCACCGGGGAGCTGTTTTTT.

The chain couples TRBV11-2 to TRBJ2-5; 7 bases agree with TRBD1. From germline, CDR1 is SGHAT and CDR2 FQNNGV. The CDR3 has 13 amino acids. The ends lost 5 bases at V and 12 bases at J; junction bases unmatched: 12. The CDR3 reads CASSPIIGGGKYF. Written as DNA, the CDR3 is TGTGCCAGCAGCCCGATAATAGGGGGCGGAAAGTACTTC.

V is TRBV4-1 and J is TRBJ1-2; the D gene is possibly TRBD1 (5 bases). Germline V gene lookup returns CDR1 MGHRA and CDR2 YSYEKL. The CDR3 totals 14 residues. Between the trimmed V and J ends, which lost 3 bases and 4 bases, there was a span of 12 bases. In DNA form, the CDR3 reads TGCGCCAGCAGCCAGGGGACGTCTCGCTATGGCTACACCTTC. Protein: CASSQGTSRYGYTF.